These 2 T cell receptor beta chains were all obtained from the same sample, sequenced in a study of shared clonotypes between healthy human individuals. Profiled with immunoSEQ multiplex PCR; TCRdb holds only in-frame clones, not every one. The sample records about 590,000 clones, over 95% being singletons. CD45RO negativity and positive selection for CCR7 defined naive CD8 cells, a population that excluded terminally differentiated effector memory CD45RA+ cells. The sample comprised naive CD8+ T cells sorted from blood. These receptor sequences come from a woman younger than 45 in good health.

V is TRBV10-2 and J is TRBJ1-5; D gene unclear. The CDR3 is 13 residues long. Germline V gene data show CDR1 as WSHSY and CDR2 as SAAADI. The V end lost 5 bases, the J end lost 3 bases, and 8 bases lay between the germline ends. This CDR3 reads CASSWGINQPQHF. The CDR3 DNA follows: TGCGCCAGCAGTTGGGGAATCAATCAGCCCCAGCATTTT.

CDR3 amino acids: CAIREPPIQGNTEAFF. DNA for the CDR3: TGTGCCATCAGGGAACCTCCCATTCAGGGGAACACTGAAGCTTTCTTT. The genes are TRBV10-3 and TRBJ1-1; perhaps TRBD1 as D (5 bases). The germline gives CDR1 ENHRY, CDR2 SYGVKD. The CDR3 is 16 residues long. Trimming took 6 bases from V and 1 from J, leaving 18 bases between them.